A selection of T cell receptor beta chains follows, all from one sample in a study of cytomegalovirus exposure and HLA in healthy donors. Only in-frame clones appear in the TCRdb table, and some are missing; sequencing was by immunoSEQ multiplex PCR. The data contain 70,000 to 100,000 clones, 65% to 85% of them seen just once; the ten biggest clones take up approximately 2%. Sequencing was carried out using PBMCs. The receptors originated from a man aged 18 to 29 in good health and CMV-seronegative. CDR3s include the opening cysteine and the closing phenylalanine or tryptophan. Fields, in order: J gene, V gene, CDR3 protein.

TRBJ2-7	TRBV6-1	CASGQSSYEQYF
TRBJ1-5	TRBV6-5	CASRAREMGQPQHF
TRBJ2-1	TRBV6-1	CAARTSGLYNEQFF
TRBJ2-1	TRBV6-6	CASSLTGDEQFF
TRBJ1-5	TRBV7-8	CASSPLGQINQPQHF
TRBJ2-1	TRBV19	CASSTWTFQGKGGEQFF
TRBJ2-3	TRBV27	CASSSRLSTLSTDTQYF
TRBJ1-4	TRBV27	CASSMDRGSEKLFF
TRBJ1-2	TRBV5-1	CASSLALSNYGYTF
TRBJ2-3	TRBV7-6	CASSSGLARTDTQYF
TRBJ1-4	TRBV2	CASHATPDGKLFF
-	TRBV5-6	CASSRDSLLVYEQYF
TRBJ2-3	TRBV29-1	CSVPSPPFVDTQYF
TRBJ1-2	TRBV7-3	CASGAGQPSLFGYTF
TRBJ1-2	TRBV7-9	CASSPSGGGTMGYTF
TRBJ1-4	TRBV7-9	CASSPQGKNEKLFF
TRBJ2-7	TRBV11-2	CASSPGTPFEQYF
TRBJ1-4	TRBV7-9	CSSRLTGDPGGEKLFF
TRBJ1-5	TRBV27	CASSLQGINQPQHF
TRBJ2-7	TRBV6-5	CASSAVSGDYEQYF
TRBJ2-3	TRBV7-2	CASSFGQGNTDTQYF
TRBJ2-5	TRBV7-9	CASSQGSIVETQYF
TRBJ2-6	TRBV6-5	CASHRGISGANVLTF
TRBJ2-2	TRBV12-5	CASGLGTGNTGELFF
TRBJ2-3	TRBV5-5	CASSFGTRVDTQYF
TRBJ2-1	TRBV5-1	CASSLDGNSYNEQFF
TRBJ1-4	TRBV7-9	CASSMTGSGQEKLFF
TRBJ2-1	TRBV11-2	CASSLEPAGVNEQFF
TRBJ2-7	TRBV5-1	CASGGQSGYEQYF
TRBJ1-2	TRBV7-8	CASSLGPPNYGYTF
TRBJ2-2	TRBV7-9	CSSSLDRATGELFF
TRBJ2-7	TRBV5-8	CASSPTGTYEQYF
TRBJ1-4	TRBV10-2	CASSDSGQGIEKLFF
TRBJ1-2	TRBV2	CASSANPLMSYTF
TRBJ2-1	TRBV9	CASSVSGGAEYNEQFF
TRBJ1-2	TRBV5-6	CASSPGTENYGYTF